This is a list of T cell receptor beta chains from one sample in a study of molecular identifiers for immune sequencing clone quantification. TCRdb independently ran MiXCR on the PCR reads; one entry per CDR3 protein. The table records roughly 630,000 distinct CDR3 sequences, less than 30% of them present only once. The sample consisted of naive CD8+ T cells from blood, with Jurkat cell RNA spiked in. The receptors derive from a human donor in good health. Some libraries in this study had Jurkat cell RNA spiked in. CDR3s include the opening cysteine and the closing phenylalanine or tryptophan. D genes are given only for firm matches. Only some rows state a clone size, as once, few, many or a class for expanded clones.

CDR3aa: CASALGGGDEQYF
CDR3nt: TGTGCCAGTGCCCTGGGAGGGGGCGACGAGCAGTACTTC
v_gene: TRBV19
d_gene: -
abundance: -
j_gene: TRBJ2-7

CDR3aa: CASSITGTNNEQFF
CDR3nt: TGTGCCAGCAGCATAACCGGGACGAACAATGAGCAGTTCTTC
v_gene: TRBV5-4
d_gene: -
abundance: -
j_gene: TRBJ2-1

CDR3aa: CATSDLADTDTQYF
CDR3nt: TGTGCCACCAGCGACCTAGCGGACACAGATACGCAGTATTTT
v_gene: TRBV24-1
d_gene: TRBD2
abundance: few
j_gene: TRBJ2-3

CDR3aa: CASSLVGNIDTEAFF
CDR3nt: TGTGCCAGCAGTTTGGTGGGGAATATTGACACTGAAGCTTTCTTT
v_gene: TRBV27
d_gene: -
abundance: many
j_gene: TRBJ1-1

CDR3aa: CSARDPTDTQYF
CDR3nt: TGCAGTGCTAGAGATCCTACCGATACGCAGTATTTT
v_gene: TRBV20-1
d_gene: -
abundance: many
j_gene: TRBJ2-3

CDR3aa: CASSTSYGSSYEQYF
CDR3nt: TGTGCCAGTAGTACCTCCTACGGGAGCTCCTACGAGCAGTACTTC
v_gene: TRBV19
d_gene: -
abundance: -
j_gene: TRBJ2-7

CDR3aa: CACVWGAQTYEQYF
CDR3nt: TGTGCCTGCGTATGGGGAGCACAAACCTACGAGCAGTACTTC
v_gene: TRBV30
d_gene: -
abundance: -
j_gene: TRBJ2-7

CDR3aa: CASSLARQGAAETQYF
CDR3nt: TGTGCCAGCAGCCTCGCACGACAGGGGGCAGCCGAGACCCAGTACTTC
v_gene: TRBV3-1
d_gene: TRBD1
abundance: -
j_gene: TRBJ2-5

CDR3aa: CASSPYRPGQETQYF
CDR3nt: TGTGCCAGCAGCCCATACCGCCCAGGGCAAGAGACCCAGTACTTC
v_gene: TRBV11-2
d_gene: -
abundance: -
j_gene: TRBJ2-5

CDR3aa: CASSRTAHTDTQYF
CDR3nt: TGTGCCAGCAGCCGGACAGCGCACACAGATACGCAGTATTTT
v_gene: TRBV7-9
d_gene: -
abundance: -
j_gene: TRBJ2-3

CDR3aa: CSVEDRLAGGPYTQYF
CDR3nt: TGCAGCGTTGAAGATCGGCTAGCGGGAGGGCCTTATACGCAGTATTTT
v_gene: TRBV29-1
d_gene: TRBD2
abundance: many
j_gene: TRBJ2-3

CDR3aa: CASSFILSNYGYTF
CDR3nt: TGTGCCAGCAGCTTCATTCTGAGCAACTATGGCTACACCTTC
v_gene: TRBV7-9
d_gene: -
abundance: few
j_gene: TRBJ1-2

CDR3aa: CSVSGTVANYGYTF
CDR3nt: TGCAGCGTTTCAGGGACAGTGGCTAACTATGGCTACACCTTC
v_gene: TRBV29-1
d_gene: TRBD1
abundance: few
j_gene: TRBJ1-2

CDR3aa: CASSGGASGANVLTF
CDR3nt: TGTGCCAGCAGCGGGGGGGCATCTGGGGCCAACGTCCTGACTTTC
v_gene: TRBV7-6
d_gene: -
abundance: many
j_gene: TRBJ2-6

CDR3aa: CASSLDLGSYNEQYF
CDR3nt: TGCGCCAGCAGCTTGGATTTGGGTTCCTACAATGAGCAGTACTTC
v_gene: TRBV5-1
d_gene: -
abundance: few
j_gene: TRBJ2-7

CDR3aa: CASRFAGGGDATEVFF
CDR3nt: TGCGCCAGCAGATTTGCAGGGGGCGGCGACGCCACTGAAGTTTTCTTT
v_gene: TRBV5-1
d_gene: TRBD1
abundance: few
j_gene: TRBJ1-1

CDR3aa: CASSLQGAEEPQHF
CDR3nt: TGTGCCAGCAGTTTGCAGGGGGCGGAGGAGCCCCAGCATTTT
v_gene: TRBV28
d_gene: TRBD1
abundance: many
j_gene: TRBJ1-5

CDR3aa: CASTRQQETQYF
CDR3nt: TGTGCCAGTACCCGACAGCAAGAGACCCAGTACTTC
v_gene: TRBV19
d_gene: -
abundance: many
j_gene: TRBJ2-5

CDR3aa: CASSEAGTGVYEQYF
CDR3nt: TGTGCCAGCAGTGAGGCAGGGACAGGGGTCTACGAGCAGTACTTC
v_gene: TRBV9
d_gene: TRBD1
abundance: -
j_gene: TRBJ2-7

CDR3aa: CSARDMTGPRGPLHF
CDR3nt: TGCAGTGCTAGAGATATGACAGGCCCTAGAGGGCCCCTCCACTTT
v_gene: TRBV20-1
d_gene: -
abundance: many
j_gene: TRBJ1-6

CDR3aa: CASSFGPGLSGSQHF
CDR3nt: TGTGCCAGCAGCTTCGGCCCAGGGTTAAGTGGGTCCCAGCATTTT
v_gene: TRBV7-9
d_gene: -
abundance: many
j_gene: TRBJ1-5

CDR3aa: CSVVAANTRELFF
CDR3nt: TGCAGCGTTGTGGCAGCGAACACCCGGGAGCTGTTTTTT
v_gene: TRBV29-1
d_gene: -
abundance: -
j_gene: TRBJ2-2

CDR3aa: CATDRDSYEQYF
CDR3nt: TGTGCCACAGACAGGGACTCCTACGAGCAGTACTTC
v_gene: TRBV6-1
d_gene: TRBD1
abundance: few
j_gene: TRBJ2-7

CDR3aa: CASSPDRALSYEQYF
CDR3nt: TGCGCCAGCAGCCCGGACAGGGCCCTCTCCTACGAGCAGTACTTC
v_gene: TRBV4-3
d_gene: TRBD1
abundance: -
j_gene: TRBJ2-7

CDR3aa: CASNGGVTDTQYF
CDR3nt: TGTGCCAGCAACGGGGGTGTCACAGATACGCAGTATTTT
v_gene: TRBV2
d_gene: -
abundance: many
j_gene: TRBJ2-3

CDR3aa: CASSAKGQGITDTQYF
CDR3nt: TGTGCCAGCAGTGCAAAGGGACAGGGGATAACAGATACGCAGTATTTT
v_gene: TRBV6-5
d_gene: TRBD1
abundance: many
j_gene: TRBJ2-3

CDR3aa: CASSPPGGDKTQYF
CDR3nt: TGTGCCAGCAGCCCTCCCGGGGGAGACAAGACCCAGTACTTC
v_gene: TRBV28
d_gene: -
abundance: -
j_gene: TRBJ2-5

CDR3aa: CASSVGQMNTEAFF
CDR3nt: TGTGCCAGCAGCGTAGGGCAGATGAACACTGAAGCTTTCTTT
v_gene: TRBV9
d_gene: -
abundance: many
j_gene: TRBJ1-1

CDR3aa: CSATGIHIQYF
CDR3nt: TGCAGTGCGACCGGAATTCACATTCAGTACTTC
v_gene: TRBV20-1
d_gene: -
abundance: many
j_gene: TRBJ2-4

CDR3aa: CASSEFRPPGTYEQYF
CDR3nt: TGTGCCAGCAGTGAATTCAGGCCTCCGGGGACCTACGAGCAGTACTTC
v_gene: TRBV2
d_gene: -
abundance: many
j_gene: TRBJ2-7

CDR3aa: CASSLRETGTYNEQFF
CDR3nt: TGCGCCAGCAGCCTCAGGGAAACCGGGACCTACAATGAGCAGTTCTTC
v_gene: TRBV4-1
d_gene: -
abundance: few
j_gene: TRBJ2-1

CDR3aa: CASSEKGPATGYTF
CDR3nt: TGTGCCAGCAGCGAAAAAGGGCCAGCCACTGGCTACACCTTC
v_gene: TRBV5-6
d_gene: -
abundance: few
j_gene: TRBJ1-2

CDR3aa: CASSLAGGHGVTDTQYF
CDR3nt: TGTGCCAGCAGCTTGGCCGGAGGCCACGGGGTCACAGATACGCAGTATTTT
v_gene: TRBV5-6
d_gene: -
abundance: -
j_gene: TRBJ2-3